This entry describes one T cell receptor (beta chain). Its target is unknown. The data are from a study of long-term antiretroviral therapy in people with HIV. Study results and caveats: When set beside controls, HIV repertoires had CDR3 length ranges that were narrower.

Researchers report immunoSEQ v3.0 was run at survey level. The data were produced by immunoSEQ multiplex PCR, yet TCRdb's version contains in-frame clones alone and is incomplete. The table has 28,000 or so clones, about four fifths seen once; the top ten hold around 5.9%. Germline values: CDR1 MNHEY, CDR2 SMNVEV (reference sequence). This CDR3 region has 19 residues. V trimming: 2 bases; J trimming: 3 bases; junction bases outside the gene matches: 19. This receptor was obtained from a man between 18 and 29 years old with HIV. Here the sequenced sample was unsorted PBMCs, taken 0.4 years after starting antiretroviral therapy. V and J are TRBV27 and TRBJ2-7; 7 bases fit TRBD2. The CDR3 DNA is TGTGCCAGCAGTTTAAGCGGGGAGGGTATGACTACTCGCGTCTACGAGCAGTACTTC. Residues: CASSLSGEGMTTRVYEQYF.